A single sample gave rise to the 22 T cell receptor beta chains below, sequenced in a study of molecular identifiers for immune sequencing clone quantification. TCRdb called the PCR reads again in MiXCR, with one record for every CDR3 protein. The sample carries about 640,000 distinct CDR3 sequences, just under 20% recorded once. Sequenced: naive CD8+ T cells from blood, with Jurkat cell RNA spiked in. Specified subset: FACS-sorted CD8+CD4-CCR7+CD45RA+ naive T cells. Every receptor here comes from a human donor in good health. Some libraries in this study had Jurkat cell RNA spiked in.

At least ten counts were recorded for this clonotype. The chain carries TRBV12-3 or TRBV12-4 and TRBJ2-3; D gene uncertain. The V gene lost 6 bases and the J gene lost 5 bases, with 12 bases spanning the gap. This CDR3 comprises 13 residues. CDR3 DNA: TGTGCCAGCAGCTACATAAAGAAAGATACGCAGTATTTT. This gives the protein CASSYIKKDTQYF.

This clonotype was seen just once. V and J are TRBV4-3 and TRBJ2-7; no firm D call. The CDR3 consists of 16 residues. CDR1 and CDR2 (germline): LGHNA, YSLEER. V lost 4 bases to trimming and J lost 0 bases, with 16 bases between them. The CDR3 loop reads CASSPTTYPSSYEQYF. The CDR3 DNA reads as TGCGCCAGCAGCCCGACGACCTACCCTAGCTCCTACGAGCAGTACTTC.

The gene calls are TRBV10-1 and TRBJ2-2, with a tentative D call TRBD1 (5 bases). Trimming pared 6 bases from V and 0 bases from J, leaving 11 bases between. CDR3 length: 15 amino acids. Looked up from germline, CDR1 is WNHNN and CDR2 is SYGVQD (reference sequence). The CDR3 loop is CASSDLTANTGELFF. The CDR3 coding sequence is TGCGCCAGCAGCGATTTGACAGCGAACACCGGGGAGCTGTTTTTT.

There are many counts of this clonotype. The CDR3 reads CASSDILAGVGTDTQYF. CDR3 nucleotides: TGTGCCAGCAGTGATATCCTAGCGGGAGTTGGAACAGATACGCAGTATTTT. This chain joins TRBV2 and TRBJ2-3; 10 bases line up with TRBD2. V shed 3 bases, J shed 3 bases, and the junction held 9 bases outside the gene matches. CDR3 length: 17 residues. Germline V gene sequence: CDR1 SNHLY, CDR2 FYNNEI.

Many counts were recorded for this clonotype. This chain joins TRBV20-1 and TRBJ2-6; TRBD1 is a possible D gene (5 bases). Per germline, CDR1 DFQATT and CDR2 SNEGSKA (reference sequence). This CDR3 is built from 15 residues. Trimming removed 6 bases from V and 2 bases from J, with 14 bases in between. In DNA form, the CDR3 reads TGCAGTGCCATTATACAGGCCCCTGGGGCCAACGTCCTGACTTTC. Amino acids: CSAIIQAPGANVLTF.

The chain couples TRBV11-2 to TRBJ2-2; 14 bases fit TRBD2. V shed 3 bases and J 7 bases; nucleotides not matched to a gene: 10. Germline V gene sequence: CDR1 SGHAT, CDR2 FQNNGV. The CDR3 extends over 18 amino acids. The CDR3 spells CASSLLPRLAGGIGELFF. CDR3 sequence (DNA): TGTGCCAGCAGCTTGCTCCCCCGACTAGCGGGGGGGATCGGGGAGCTGTTTTTT.

V gene TRBV20-1 combines with J gene TRBJ2-3; maybe TRBD2 (6 bases). Germline lookup yields CDR1 DFQATT and CDR2 SNEGSKA (reference sequence). CDR3 length equals 13 residues. The CDR3 nucleotides are TGCAGGGGGGACTGGGGTTTCACAGATACGCAGTATTTT. Its translation: CRGDWGFTDTQYF.

This rearrangement joins TRBV7-8 to TRBJ2-1; 14 bases fit TRBD2. Germline assignment: CDR1 SGHVS and CDR2 FQNEAQ. Trimming removed 0 bases from V and 3 bases from J; junction bases left unmatched: 10. The CDR3 loop spans 20 amino acids. The CDR3, as DNA: TGTGCCAGCAGCTTAGCGGGGACTAGCGGGGGACTAAACAACTACAATGAGCAGTTCTTC. Its translation is CASSLAGTSGGLNNYNEQFF.

Many counts were recorded for this clonotype. This chain uses TRBV5-1 with TRBJ2-3; 8 nucleotides line up with TRBD2. This CDR3 is 15 amino acids long. The V segment lost 2 bases and the J segment 2 bases; nucleotides outside the gene matches: 4. Germline V gene lookup returns CDR1 SGHRS and CDR2 YFSETQ. The CDR3 reads CASSFGTSPTDTQYF. CDR3 DNA sequence: TGCGCCAGCAGCTTTGGGACTAGTCCCACAGATACGCAGTATTTT.

The table lists this clonotype with many counts. This chain uses TRBV4-3 with TRBJ2-3; 7 bases align to TRBD2. Trimming removed 7 bases from V and 4 bases from J; junction bases left unmatched: 11. Per germline, CDR1 LGHNA and CDR2 YSLEER. This CDR3 region has 15 residues. CDR3 sequence reads: CASTPLLGGADTQYF. The CDR3 coding sequence is TGCGCCAGCACCCCGTTGCTGGGGGGGGCAGATACGCAGTATTTT.

On this clonotype: One end of the junction fails to match germline, which may point to a read error. The gene calls are TRBV4-1 and TRBJ2-7, with D hard to call. Germline V gene sequence: CDR1 MGHRA, CDR2 YSYEKL. CDR3 size: 15 residues. This CDR3 reads CASSQEWSLLHERYF. The CDR3 DNA reads TGCGCCAGCAGCCAAGAGTGGTCCCTGCTCCACGAGCGGTACTTC.

This clonotype was counted at least ten times. The rearrangement uses TRBV2 and TRBJ2-5; 7 bases fit TRBD2. V lost 0 bases to trimming and J lost 4 bases; unmatched junction nucleotides: 8. The CDR3 has 16 residues. Per germline, CDR1 SNHLY and CDR2 FYNNEI. The CDR3 DNA sequence: TGTGCCAGCAGTGAAGCGCTTACTAGCGTGCCAGAGACCCAGTACTTC. It yields the protein CASSEALTSVPETQYF.

In DNA, the CDR3 is TGTGCCAGCAGCTTCGGTCGAGGGAGCTCCTACGAGCAGTACTTC. Translated: CASSFGRGSSYEQYF. The chain carries TRBV5-6 and TRBJ2-7; maybe TRBD2 (5 bases). Germline V gene lookup returns CDR1 SGHDT and CDR2 YYEEEE. CDR3 length: 15 residues. V lost 2 bases to trimming and J lost 0 bases, with 12 bases between them.

Notes on this clonotype: A read error may be the cause here, since a much bigger clone is one base away. Without the conserved terminal phenylalanine or tryptophan, this CDR3 likely stems from a read error. This rearrangement joins TRBV6-1 to TRBJ1-1; D not certain. The germline V gene has CDR1 MNHNS and CDR2 SASEGT. This CDR3 is 13 amino acids long. V lost 1 base, J lost 6 bases, and 9 bases lay in between. The CDR3 coding sequence is TGTGCCAGCAGTGAAGGGTGGCTCCCTGAAGCTTTCCTT. This sequence encodes CASSEGWLPEAFL.

Note on this clonotype: At one of its ends the junction is not consistent with the germline gene, which may arise from a read error. The gene calls are TRBV30 and TRBJ2-7; TRBD2 agrees at 9 bases. Germline lookup yields CDR1 GTSNPN and CDR2 SVGIG (reference sequence). The CDR3 has 14 residues. CDR3 sequence (DNA): TGTGTCTGGAGCCCCGCCGCGGGAGGGGACGAGCAGTACTTC. This sequence encodes CVWSPAAGGDEQYF.

Remarks on this clonotype: This may be a read error: a much more frequent sequence differs by one nucleotide. The chain couples TRBV6-2 or TRBV6-3 to TRBJ2-5; the match to TRBD2 covers 11 bases. Germline CDR1 and CDR2: MNHEY and SVGEGT. The CDR3 spans 14 residues. This CDR3 is CASSYGTSGEAQYF. The CDR3, as DNA: TGTGCCAGCAGTTACGGGACTAGCGGAGAGGCCCAGTACTTC.

There are many counts of this clonotype. The genes are TRBV3-1 and TRBJ2-7; D remains ambiguous. Trimming left V 1 base short and J 10 bases short, with 11 bases between. The CDR3 contains 12 residues. Germline CDR1 reads LGHDT; CDR2 reads YNNKEL (reference sequence). The CDR3 DNA follows: TGTGCCAGCAGCCAAGGTTCGACGGAACAGTACTTC. It translates to CASSQGSTEQYF.

Turning to this clonotype: A much more abundant neighbour one base away suggests this may be a read error. V gene TRBV9 combines with J gene TRBJ1-1, with D maybe TRBD1 (6 bases). Germline assignment: CDR1 SGDLS and CDR2 YYNGEE. The CDR3 is 16 amino acids. The V and J ends lost 5 bases and 3 bases respectively, with 20 bases between them. Here the CDR3 reads CASSTDVTGADTEAFF. As DNA, the CDR3 is TGTGCCAGCAGTACAGACGTGACAGGCGCCGACACTGAAGCTTTCTTT.

For this clonotype: A much more abundant neighbour one base away suggests this may be a read error. The chain uses TRBV9 and TRBJ2-5, with D perhaps assigned TRBD1 or TRBD2 (5 bases each). The germline V and J ends were trimmed by 3 bases and 1 base, with 13 bases remaining between them. The CDR3 covers 15 residues. CDR1 is SGDLS, CDR2 YYNGEE, per germline. In nucleotides, the CDR3 is TGTGCCAGCAGCGATCCCGTTGGGGGCCAAGAGACCCAGTACTTC. Residues: CASSDPVGGQETQYF.

This clonotype has ten or more counts. The chain employs TRBV6-2 or TRBV6-3 and TRBJ2-7, with TRBD2 as a possible D gene (5 bases). V was clipped by 4 bases and J by 0 bases, with 10 bases between them. CDR1 MNHEY and CDR2 SVGEGT come from the germline V gene. The CDR3 length is 14 residues. CDR3 DNA: TGTGCCAGCAGTTTTTTTGGGAGCTCCTACGAGCAGTACTTC. Protein: CASSFFGSSYEQYF.

This clonotype was seen ten or more times. The genes are TRBV20-1 and TRBJ2-1; 11 positions agree with TRBD2. This CDR3 spans 19 amino acids. Germline lookup yields CDR1 DFQATT and CDR2 SNEGSKA (reference sequence). V shed 0 bases and J 3 bases; nucleotides not matched to a gene: 13. CDR3 DNA: TGCAGTGCTAGAGATCTGTTAGCGGGAGGGCCCGAGCTCTACAATGAGCAGTTCTTC. It translates to CSARDLLAGGPELYNEQFF.

In this sample, this clonotype turned up a few times. The V and J genes are TRBV20-1 and TRBJ2-1; D gene unclear. This CDR3 is 14 amino acids long. V was clipped by 0 bases and J by 8 bases, with 14 bases between them. From germline, CDR1 is DFQATT and CDR2 SNEGSKA (reference sequence). The CDR3 region has the DNA TGCAGTGCTAGAGATCAAGGCCTTTGGGATGAGCAGTTCTTC. Protein: CSARDQGLWDEQFF.